The clone carrying this TCR beta chain occurred a few times. Its target is unknown. The PCR contained 60 Vbeta and 13 Jbeta primers. The assay was immunoSEQ multiplex PCR, and TCRdb's table has in-frame clones only and misses some. The table lists 95,000 to 100,000 clones, 75% of them singletons. The data were taken from a study of cytomegalovirus exposure and HLA in healthy donors. On the study more broadly: In a previous analysis, some 110 million unique TCR beta sequences were found from 150 million to 200 million T cells. General observations from the study: Cytomegalovirus association was listed for 164 TCR beta chains.

Healthy bone marrow donors formed the donor group. This CDR3 has 14 amino acids. Trimming cost V 7 bases and J 2 bases, with 12 bases left between them. Germline V gives CDR1 SNHLY, CDR2 FYNNEI. V and J are TRBV2 and TRBJ2-1; unclear D gene. The sequenced sample was PBMCs. This clonotype was obtained from a man between 50 and 59 years old in good health and CMV-seronegative. The CDR3 coding sequence is TGTGCCAGCACTAGGCTGGAGCCCTACAATGAGCAGTTCTTC. Translated: CASTRLEPYNEQFF.